This paragraph covers one T cell receptor (beta chain) sequence. The antigen is not known. This specimen belongs to a study of STAT5B mutations in CD4+ large granular lymphocyte leukemia. The study's findings and limits: Without putative leukemic clones, patient CD4-sorted repertoires remained more clonal than healthy CD4+ repertoires. Approximately 25% of private leukemic clonotypes occurred rarely in other patients' non-leukemic repertoires.

Method: immunoSEQ multiplex PCR; TCRdb's copy keeps in-frame clones and lacks some. Here the sample spans roughly 30,000 clones, approximately 80% being singletons. Deletions cut 5 bases from V and 7 bases from J, with 9 bases between. Germline V gene lookup returns CDR1 SGHVS and CDR2 FQNEAQ. This CDR3 has 12 amino acids. The TCR comes from a human donor in good health. The chain carries TRBV7-8 and TRBJ2-1, with a tentative D call TRBD2 (5 bases). The sequenced sample consisted of CD4+ T cells from blood buffy coats. CDR3 loop: CASSRGWNEQFF. The CDR3 coding sequence is TGTGCCAGCAGCCGCGGGTGGAATGAGCAGTTCTTC.